These 16 T cell receptor beta chains share one sample of origin, sequenced in a study of CD8 T cells in ankylosing spondylitis. TCRdb fed the 5' RACE reads into MiXCR, producing one record per CDR3 protein. The data show about 250,000 distinct CDR3 sequences, with around 32% seen just once and approximately 4.4% held by the top ten. Sequencing input: blood, either unsorted or a sorted T cell fraction (not recorded which). The receptors here all came from a male donor with ankylosing spondylitis or in good health (not recorded which).

The chain has TRBV2 and TRBJ1-3, with D uncertain. The CDR3 length is 15 residues. Germline CDR1 reads SNHLY; CDR2 reads FYNNEI. V was clipped by 5 bases and J by 0 bases, with 11 bases between them. This CDR3 is CASSQNINSGNTIYF. The DNA for the CDR3 is TGTGCCAGCAGTCAAAATATTAACTCTGGAAACACCATATATTTT. Full variable domain (missing parts from reference TRBV2 and TRBJ1-3): EPEVTQTPSHQVTQMGQEVILRCVPISNHLYFYWYRQILGQKVEFLVSFYNNEISEKSEIFDDQFSVERPDGSNFTLKIRSTKLEDSAMYFCASSQNINSGNTIYFGEGSWLTVV.

DNA of the CDR3: TGTGCCTTGGACGGGCGTAACTACGAGCAGTACTTC. Its translation: CALDGRNYEQYF. The chain links TRBV5-8 to TRBJ2-7; D not certain. Between the trimmed V and J ends, which lost 10 bases and 3 bases, there was a span of 14 bases. Germline-derived CDR1 and CDR2 are SGHTS and YDEGEE. This CDR3 spans 12 amino acids.

The chain carries TRBV7-2 and TRBJ2-1; TRBD2 matches at 7 bases. Germline values: CDR1 SGHTA, CDR2 FQGNSA. This CDR3 spans 16 amino acids. The V gene end was trimmed by 0 bases and the J gene end by 2 bases; junction bases not matched to a gene: 4. In nucleotides, the CDR3 is TGTGCCAGCAGCTTAGCTGGGGGGGGAACCTACAATGAGCAGTTCTTC. It codes for CASSLAGGGTYNEQFF.

V is TRBV5-1 and J is TRBJ2-3; D unresolved. Trimming stripped 1 base from V and 0 bases from J, with 12 bases between. From germline, CDR1 is SGHRS and CDR2 YFSETQ. This CDR3 spans 16 amino acids. The CDR3 is CASSLFGQRSTDTQYF. For the CDR3, the DNA is TGCGCCAGCAGCTTGTTCGGGCAGAGGAGCACAGATACGCAGTATTTT. The full variable domain, rest sourced from reference TRBV5-1 and TRBJ2-3, is KAGVTQTPRYLIKTRGQQVTLSCSPISGHRSVSWYQQTPGQGLQFLFEYFSETQRNKGNFPGRFSGRQFSNSRSEMNVSTLELGDSALYLCASSLFGQRSTDTQYFGPGTRLTVL.

There are a few counts of this clonotype. V usage is TRBV20-1 and J usage is TRBJ1-1, with TRBD1 matching over 7 bases. V was pared by 1 base and J by 4 bases, with 3 bases of the junction left unmatched. Germline V gene sequence: CDR1 DFQATT, CDR2 SNEGSKA (reference sequence). The CDR3 contains 13 residues. The CDR3 coding sequence is TGCAGTGCTAGAGGGGACAGATTCACTGAAGCTTTCTTT. This codes for CSARGDRFTEAFF.

This sequence joins TRBV20-1 and TRBJ2-3; D unclear. The CDR3 spans 13 residues. Trimming cost V 3 bases and J 3 bases, with 10 bases left between them. From germline, CDR1 is DFQATT and CDR2 SNEGSKA (reference sequence). CDR3 nucleotides: TGCAGTGCTAGTGGTCCAGCTACAGATACGCAGTATTTT. This translates into CSASGPATDTQYF.

This clonotype was detected only once. V usage is TRBV5-6 and J usage is TRBJ2-7; 9 bases match TRBD2. Germline assignment: CDR1 SGHDT and CDR2 YYEEEE. V shed 5 bases, J shed 0 bases, and the junction held 3 bases outside the gene matches. The CDR3 spans 14 residues. The CDR3 DNA sequence: TGTGCCAGCAGGGCGGGGGGGAGCTCCTACGAGCAGTACTTC. This gives the protein CASRAGGSSYEQYF.

In this sample, this clonotype turned up a few times. The chain is built from TRBV27 and TRBJ2-7; D unresolved. Germline-derived CDR1 and CDR2 are MNHEY and SMNVEV (reference sequence). This CDR3 region has 15 residues. V lost 3 bases and J lost 0, with 12 bases in between. The CDR3 DNA reads TGTGCCAGCAGTTTCCCCGGACGTAGCTCCTACGAGCAGTACTTC. Amino acid sequence: CASSFPGRSSYEQYF.

This chain joins TRBV15 and TRBJ2-6; weak D call: TRBD1 (5 bases). CDR1 and CDR2 from the germline V gene are LNHNV and YYDKDF (reference sequence). The V gene lost 0 bases and the J gene lost 4 bases, with 22 bases spanning the gap. This CDR3 comprises 20 residues. CDR3 in amino acids: CATSRDGAGSQRMGANVLTF. The CDR3 DNA is TGTGCCACCAGCAGAGATGGGGCAGGCTCCCAGCGCATGGGGGCCAACGTCCTGACTTTC.

The V and J genes are TRBV10-3 and TRBJ1-5, with 7 positions matching TRBD1. After removal of 6 bases from V and 1 base from J, the junction contained 9 bases not matched to a gene. CDR3 size: 16 residues. Germline CDR1 and CDR2: ENHRY and SYGVKD. CDR3 sequence: CAIRKTGLVSNQPQHF. The CDR3 bases are TGTGCCATCAGGAAGACAGGGTTGGTCAGCAATCAGCCCCAGCATTTT.

This chain joins TRBV14 and TRBJ2-7; 10 nucleotides align to TRBD1. This CDR3 is 15 amino acids long. Trimming cost V 2 bases and J 3 bases; bases outside gene matches: 4. Looked up from germline, CDR1 is SGHDN and CDR2 is FVKESK. The CDR3 nucleotides are TGTGCCAGCAGCCAACCGGGACAGGGGCACTACGAGCAGTACTTC. Amino acid sequence: CASSQPGQGHYEQYF.

This clonotype has only a few counts. The chain carries TRBV5-1 and TRBJ2-7; tentatively, D is TRBD1 (6 bases). V lost 3 bases and J 3 bases, leaving 13 bases between the germline ends. CDR3 length: 14 amino acids. The germline gives CDR1 SGHRS, CDR2 YFSETQ. CDR3 amino acids: CASSSRDIYYEQYF. The CDR3 DNA follows: TGCGCCAGCAGCTCCCGGGACATTTACTACGAGCAGTACTTC.

The chain has TRBV10-3 and TRBJ2-7; D tentatively fits TRBD1 or TRBD2 (5 bases each). Germline lookup yields CDR1 ENHRY and CDR2 SYGVKD. Trimming shortened V by 6 bases and J by 7 bases, and 13 bases separated the two germline ends. The CDR3 extends over 12 amino acids. The DNA for the CDR3 is TGTGCCATCAGAGGGACCTCGCCAGAGCAGTACTTC. It encodes CAIRGTSPEQYF.

V gene TRBV6-1 combines with J gene TRBJ1-2; the D gene is possibly TRBD1 (6 bases). Germline values: CDR1 MNHNS, CDR2 SASEGT. The CDR3 consists of 16 residues. Trimming removed 1 base at V and 4 bases at J, with 16 bases between. The CDR3 reads CASSEESQGTGYGYTF. CDR3 in DNA: TGTGCCAGCAGTGAAGAGAGTCAGGGGACCGGCTATGGCTACACCTTC.

This clonotype was detected only a few times. The chain has TRBV20-1 and TRBJ2-3; maybe TRBD1 (5 bases). Looked up from germline, CDR1 is DFQATT and CDR2 is SNEGSKA (reference sequence). The V end lost 7 bases, the J end lost 2 bases, and 16 bases lay between the germline ends. This CDR3 is built from 14 residues. CDR3 nucleotide sequence: TGCAGTGTCAGAGGCGGACACTCCACAGATACGCAGTATTTT. The encoded protein is CSVRGGHSTDTQYF.

The genes are TRBV20-1 and TRBJ2-1; 7 nucleotides align to TRBD2. CDR1 and CDR2 (germline): DFQATT, SNEGSKA (reference sequence). The CDR3 totals 15 residues. V dropped 5 bases and J dropped 5; count of bases not matched to a gene: 12. CDR3 nucleotides: TGCAGTGCTCCCGCGGGACTAAGCGGGGACAATGAGCAGTTCTTC. This gives the protein CSAPAGLSGDNEQFF.